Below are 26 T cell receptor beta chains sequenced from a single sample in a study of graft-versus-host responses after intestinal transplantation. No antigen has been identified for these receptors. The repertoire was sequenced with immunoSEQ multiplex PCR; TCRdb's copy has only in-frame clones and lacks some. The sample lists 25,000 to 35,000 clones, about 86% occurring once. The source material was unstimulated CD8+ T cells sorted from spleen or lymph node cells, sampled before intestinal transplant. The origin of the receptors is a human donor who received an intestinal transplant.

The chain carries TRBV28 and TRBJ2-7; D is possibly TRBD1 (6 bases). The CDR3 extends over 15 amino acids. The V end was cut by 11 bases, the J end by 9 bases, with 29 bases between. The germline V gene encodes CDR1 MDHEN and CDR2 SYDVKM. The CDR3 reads CAGSPGHSVTTGQYF. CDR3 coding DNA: TGTGCCGGATCTCCGGGACACAGTGTAACTACGGGGCAGTACTTC.

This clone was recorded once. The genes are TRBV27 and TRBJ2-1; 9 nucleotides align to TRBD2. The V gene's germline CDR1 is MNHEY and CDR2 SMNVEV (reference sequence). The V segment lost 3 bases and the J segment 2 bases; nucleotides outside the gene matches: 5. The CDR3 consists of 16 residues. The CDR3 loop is CASSLGLAGPYNEQFF. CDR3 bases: TGTGCCAGCAGTTTGGGTCTAGCGGGACCCTACAATGAGCAGTTCTTC.

The CDR3 sequence is CASSLAPRQGEGVNYGYTF. The CDR3, as DNA: TGTGCCAGCAGCTTAGCCCCAAGGCAGGGGGAAGGGGTTAACTATGGCTACACCTTC. V is TRBV11-2 and J is TRBJ1-2, with TRBD1 matching 7 bases. With 1 base clipped from V and 1 base from J, the junction kept 15 bases outside the gene matches. This CDR3 comprises 19 residues. The germline CDR1 and CDR2 sequences are SGHAT and FQNNGV.

The DNA for the CDR3 is TGTGCCAGCAGCTTAAACCCTAGCGGGATAGGCACAGATACGCAGTATTTT. Amino acids: CASSLNPSGIGTDTQYF. The rearrangement uses TRBV7-3 and TRBJ2-3, with 9 bases fitting TRBD2. V lost 1 base to trimming and J lost 1 base; unmatched junction nucleotides: 6. Germline V CDR1 and CDR2: SGHTA, FQGTGA. CDR3 length equals 17 residues.

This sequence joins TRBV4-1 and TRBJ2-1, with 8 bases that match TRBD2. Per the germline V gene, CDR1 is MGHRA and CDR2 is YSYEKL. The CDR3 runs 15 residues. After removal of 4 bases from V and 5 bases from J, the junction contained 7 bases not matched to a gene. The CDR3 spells CASSPGTRGDNEQFF. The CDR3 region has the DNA TGCGCCAGCAGCCCAGGGACTAGGGGGGACAATGAGCAGTTCTTC.

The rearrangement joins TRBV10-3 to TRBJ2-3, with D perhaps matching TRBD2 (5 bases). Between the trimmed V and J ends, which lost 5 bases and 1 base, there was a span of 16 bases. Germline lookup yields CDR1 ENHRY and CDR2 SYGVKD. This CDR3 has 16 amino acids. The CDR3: CAISPNDKEGTDTQYF. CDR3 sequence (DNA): TGTGCCATCAGTCCCAACGATAAGGAGGGCACAGATACGCAGTATTTT.

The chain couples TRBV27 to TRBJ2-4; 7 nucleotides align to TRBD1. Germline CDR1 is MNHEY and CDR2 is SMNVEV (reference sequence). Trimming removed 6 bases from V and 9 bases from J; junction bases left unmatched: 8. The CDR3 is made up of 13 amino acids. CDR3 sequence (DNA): TGTGCCAGCAGCTACAGGGGCAGCGGCATTCAGTACTTC. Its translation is CASSYRGSGIQYF.

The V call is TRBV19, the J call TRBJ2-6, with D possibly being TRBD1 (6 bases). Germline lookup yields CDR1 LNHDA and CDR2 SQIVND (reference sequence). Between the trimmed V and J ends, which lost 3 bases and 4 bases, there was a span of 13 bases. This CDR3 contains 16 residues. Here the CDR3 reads CASSMGHRAGANVLTF. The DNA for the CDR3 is TGTGCCAGTAGTATGGGCCACAGGGCCGGGGCCAACGTCCTGACTTTC. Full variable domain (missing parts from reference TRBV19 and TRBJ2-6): DGGITQSPKYLFRKEGQNVTLSCEQNLNHDAMYWYRQDPGQGLRLIYYSQIVNDFQKGDIAEGYSVSREKKESFPLTVTSAQKNPTAFYLCASSMGHRAGANVLTFGAGSRLTVL.

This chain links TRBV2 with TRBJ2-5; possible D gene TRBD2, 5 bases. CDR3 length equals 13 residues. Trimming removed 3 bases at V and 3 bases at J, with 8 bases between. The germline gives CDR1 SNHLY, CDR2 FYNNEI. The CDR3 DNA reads TGTGCCAGCAGTGAGGAGGTCGAAGAGACCCAGTACTTC. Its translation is CASSEEVEETQYF.

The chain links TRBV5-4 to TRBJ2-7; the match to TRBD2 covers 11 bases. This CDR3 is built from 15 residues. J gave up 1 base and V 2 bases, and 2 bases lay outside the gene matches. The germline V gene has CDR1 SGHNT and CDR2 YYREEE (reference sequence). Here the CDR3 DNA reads TGTGCCAGCAGCTTCGGGACTAGCGGATCCTACGAGCAGTACTTC. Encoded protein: CASSFGTSGSYEQYF.

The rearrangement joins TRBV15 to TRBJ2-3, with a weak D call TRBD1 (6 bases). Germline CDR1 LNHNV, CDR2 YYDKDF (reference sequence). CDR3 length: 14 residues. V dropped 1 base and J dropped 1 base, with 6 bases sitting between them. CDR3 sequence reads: CATSRAGGTDTQYF. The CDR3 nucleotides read TGTGCCACCAGCAGAGCAGGGGGCACAGATACGCAGTATTTT.

This chain's CDR3 is CASSLSPDEKLFF. Written as DNA, the CDR3 is TGTGCCAGCAGCTTGTCTCCGGATGAAAAACTGTTTTTT. This chain links TRBV7-9 with TRBJ1-4; D remains ambiguous. The germline CDR1 and CDR2 sequences are SEHNR and FQNEAQ (reference sequence). The ends were cut back, 3 bases at V and 6 bases at J, with 8 bases in the middle. The length of the CDR3 is 13 residues.

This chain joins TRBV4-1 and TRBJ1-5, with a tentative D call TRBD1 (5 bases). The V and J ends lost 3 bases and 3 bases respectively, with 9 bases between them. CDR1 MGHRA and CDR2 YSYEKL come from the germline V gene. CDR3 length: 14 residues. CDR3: CASSQTALNQPQHF. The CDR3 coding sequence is TGCGCCAGCAGCCAGACAGCCCTCAATCAGCCCCAGCATTTT.

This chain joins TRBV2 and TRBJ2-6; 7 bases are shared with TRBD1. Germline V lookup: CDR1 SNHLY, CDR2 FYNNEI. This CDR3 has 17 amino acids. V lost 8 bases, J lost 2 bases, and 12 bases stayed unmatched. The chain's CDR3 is CASRVRQGWAGANVLTF. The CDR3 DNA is TGTGCCAGCCGAGTCCGACAGGGATGGGCTGGGGCCAACGTCCTGACTTTC.

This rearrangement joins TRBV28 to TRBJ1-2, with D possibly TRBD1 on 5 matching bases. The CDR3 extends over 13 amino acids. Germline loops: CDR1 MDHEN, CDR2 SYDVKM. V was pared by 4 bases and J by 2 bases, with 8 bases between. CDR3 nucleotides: TGTGCCAGCAGTTCGGACACGAACTATGGCTACACCTTC. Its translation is CASSSDTNYGYTF.

Written as DNA, the CDR3 is TGTGCCAGCAGTTTAGCGGGACAGGGTTTCACCGGGGAGCTGTTTTTT. This codes for CASSLAGQGFTGELFF. This sequence joins TRBV27 and TRBJ2-2; 9 positions match TRBD1. The V gene's germline CDR1 is MNHEY and CDR2 SMNVEV (reference sequence). The CDR3 loop spans 16 amino acids. Trimming at V came to 2 bases and at J to 4 bases, leaving 5 bases not matched to a gene.

Here the CDR3 reads CASSDEQGVNGYTF. The CDR3 coding sequence is TGTGCCAGCAGCGACGAACAGGGAGTTAATGGCTACACCTTC. The chain combines TRBV6-4 with TRBJ1-2; a possible D gene is TRBD1 (6 bases). Trimming removed 6 bases from V and 6 bases from J, with 17 bases in between. The germline V gene encodes CDR1 MRHNA and CDR2 SNTAGT. This CDR3 has 14 residues.

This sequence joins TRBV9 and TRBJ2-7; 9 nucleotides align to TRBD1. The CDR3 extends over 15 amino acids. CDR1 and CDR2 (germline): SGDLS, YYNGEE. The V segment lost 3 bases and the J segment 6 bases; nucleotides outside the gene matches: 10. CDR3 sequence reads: CASSGQGGPLSEQYF. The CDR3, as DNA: TGTGCCAGCAGCGGACAGGGGGGGCCATTAAGCGAGCAGTACTTC. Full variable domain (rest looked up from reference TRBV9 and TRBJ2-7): DSGVTQTPKHLITATGQRVTLRCSPRSGDLSVYWYQQSLDQGLQFLIQYYNGEERAKGNILERFSAQQFPDLHSELNLSSLELGDSALYFCASSGQGGPLSEQYFGPGTRLTVT.

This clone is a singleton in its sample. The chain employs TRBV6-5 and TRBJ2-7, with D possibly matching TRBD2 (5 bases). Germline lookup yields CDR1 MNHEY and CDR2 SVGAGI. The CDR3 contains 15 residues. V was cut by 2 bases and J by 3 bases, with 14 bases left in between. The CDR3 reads CASSYRYGDYYEQYF. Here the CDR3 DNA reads TGTGCCAGCAGTTACAGGTACGGCGACTACTACGAGCAGTACTTC.

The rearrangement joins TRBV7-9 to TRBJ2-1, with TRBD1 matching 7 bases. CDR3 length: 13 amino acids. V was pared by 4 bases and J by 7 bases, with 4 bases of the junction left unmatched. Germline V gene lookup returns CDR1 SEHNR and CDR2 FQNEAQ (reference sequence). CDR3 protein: CASSWGQLNEQFF. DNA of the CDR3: TGTGCCAGCAGCTGGGGACAGTTAAATGAGCAGTTCTTC.

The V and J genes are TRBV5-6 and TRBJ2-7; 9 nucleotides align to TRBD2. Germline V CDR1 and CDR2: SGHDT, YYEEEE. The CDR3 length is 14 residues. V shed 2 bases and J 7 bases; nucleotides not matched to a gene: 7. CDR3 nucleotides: TGTGCCAGCAGCTTTGGCGGGGGGGGAAGGGAGCAGTACTTC. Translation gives CASSFGGGGREQYF.

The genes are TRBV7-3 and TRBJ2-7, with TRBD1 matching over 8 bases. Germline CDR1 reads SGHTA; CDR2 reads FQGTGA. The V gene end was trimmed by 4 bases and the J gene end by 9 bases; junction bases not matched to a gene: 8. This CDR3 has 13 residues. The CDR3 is CASSYRDRPLQYF. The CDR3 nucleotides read TGTGCCAGCAGCTATCGGGACAGGCCATTGCAGTACTTC.

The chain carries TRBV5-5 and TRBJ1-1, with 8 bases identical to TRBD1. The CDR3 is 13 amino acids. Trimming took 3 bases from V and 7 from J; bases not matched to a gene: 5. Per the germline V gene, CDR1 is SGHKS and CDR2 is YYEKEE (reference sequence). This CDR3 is CASSSTGAFEAFF. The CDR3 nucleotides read TGTGCCAGCAGCTCGACAGGGGCCTTTGAAGCTTTCTTT.

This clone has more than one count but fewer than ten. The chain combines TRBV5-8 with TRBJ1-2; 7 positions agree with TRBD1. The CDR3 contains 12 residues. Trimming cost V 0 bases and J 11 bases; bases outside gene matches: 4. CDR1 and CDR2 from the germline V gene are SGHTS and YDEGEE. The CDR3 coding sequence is TGTGCCAGCAGCTTGGTGGAGGGGGCGTACACCTTC. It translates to CASSLVEGAYTF.

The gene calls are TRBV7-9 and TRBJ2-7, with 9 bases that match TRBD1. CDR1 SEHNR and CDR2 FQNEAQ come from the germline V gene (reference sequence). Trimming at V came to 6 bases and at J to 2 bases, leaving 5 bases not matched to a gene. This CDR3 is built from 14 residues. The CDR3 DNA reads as TGTGCCAGCAGTACGGGACAGGGCCCCTACGAGCAGTACTTC. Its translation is CASSTGQGPYEQYF. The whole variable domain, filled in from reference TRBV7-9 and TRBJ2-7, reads DTGVSQNPRHKITKRGQNVTFRCDPISEHNRLYWYRQTLGQGPEFLTYFQNEAQLEKSRLLSDRFSAERPKGSFSTLEIQRTEQGDSAMYLCASSTGQGPYEQYFGPGTRLTVT.

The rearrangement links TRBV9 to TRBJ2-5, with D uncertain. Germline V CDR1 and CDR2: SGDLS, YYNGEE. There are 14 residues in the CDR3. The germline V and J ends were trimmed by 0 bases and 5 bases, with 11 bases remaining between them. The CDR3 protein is CASSVAWRWETQYF. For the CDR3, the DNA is TGTGCCAGCAGCGTAGCTTGGCGGTGGGAGACCCAGTACTTC.